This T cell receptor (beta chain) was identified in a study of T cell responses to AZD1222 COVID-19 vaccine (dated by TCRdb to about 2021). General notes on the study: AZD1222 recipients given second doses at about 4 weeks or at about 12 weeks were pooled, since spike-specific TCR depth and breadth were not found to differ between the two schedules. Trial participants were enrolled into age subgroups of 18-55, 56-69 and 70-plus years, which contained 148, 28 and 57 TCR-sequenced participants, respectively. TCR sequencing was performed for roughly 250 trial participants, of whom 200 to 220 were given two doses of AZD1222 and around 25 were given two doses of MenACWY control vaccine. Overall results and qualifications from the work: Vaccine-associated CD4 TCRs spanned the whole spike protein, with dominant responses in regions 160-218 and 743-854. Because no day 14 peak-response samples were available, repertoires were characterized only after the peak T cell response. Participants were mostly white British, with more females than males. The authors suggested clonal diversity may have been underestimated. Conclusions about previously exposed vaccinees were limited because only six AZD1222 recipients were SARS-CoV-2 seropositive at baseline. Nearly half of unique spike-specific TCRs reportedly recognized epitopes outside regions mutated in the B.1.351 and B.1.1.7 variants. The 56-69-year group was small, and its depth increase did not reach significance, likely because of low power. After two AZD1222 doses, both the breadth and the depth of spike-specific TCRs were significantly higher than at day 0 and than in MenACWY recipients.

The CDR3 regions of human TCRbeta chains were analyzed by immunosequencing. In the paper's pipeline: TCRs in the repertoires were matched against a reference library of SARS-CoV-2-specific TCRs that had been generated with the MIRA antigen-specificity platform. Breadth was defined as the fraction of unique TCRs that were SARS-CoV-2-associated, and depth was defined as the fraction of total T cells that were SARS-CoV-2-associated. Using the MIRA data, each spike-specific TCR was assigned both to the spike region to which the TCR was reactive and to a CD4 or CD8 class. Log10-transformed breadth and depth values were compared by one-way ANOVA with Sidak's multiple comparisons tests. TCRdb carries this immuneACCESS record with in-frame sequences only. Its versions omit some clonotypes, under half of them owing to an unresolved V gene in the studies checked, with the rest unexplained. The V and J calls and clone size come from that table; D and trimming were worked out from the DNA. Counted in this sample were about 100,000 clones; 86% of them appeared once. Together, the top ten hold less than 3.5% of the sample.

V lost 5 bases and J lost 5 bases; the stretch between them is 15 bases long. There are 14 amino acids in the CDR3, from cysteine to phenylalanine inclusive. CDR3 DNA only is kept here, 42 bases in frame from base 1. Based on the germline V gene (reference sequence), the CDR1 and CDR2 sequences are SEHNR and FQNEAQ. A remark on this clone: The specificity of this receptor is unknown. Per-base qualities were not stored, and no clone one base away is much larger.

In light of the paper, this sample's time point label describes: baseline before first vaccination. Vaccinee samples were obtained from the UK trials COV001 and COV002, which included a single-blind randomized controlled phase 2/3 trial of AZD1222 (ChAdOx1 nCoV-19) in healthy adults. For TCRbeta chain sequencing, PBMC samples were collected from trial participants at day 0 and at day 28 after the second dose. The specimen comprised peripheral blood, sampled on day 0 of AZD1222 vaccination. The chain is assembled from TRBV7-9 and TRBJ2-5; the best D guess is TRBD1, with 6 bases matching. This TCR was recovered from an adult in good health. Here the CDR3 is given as CASSTTGIAETQYF. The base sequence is TGTGCCAGCAGCACAACAGGGATTGCGGAGACCCAGTACTTC.